This paragraph reports one TCR beta chain. Its antigen remains unknown. The sample belongs to a study of beta chain features in type 1 diabetes. Expressed TCRB transcripts were sequenced after all isolated RNA was converted to cDNA. Millions of reads was the average for naive, central memory and regulatory T cell samples. Only in-frame clones appear in the TCRdb table, and some are missing; sequencing was by immunoSEQ multiplex PCR. The sample shows hundreds of thousands of clones, roughly 16% of them seen only once. Study outcomes and limitations: HLA influence on TCRB rearrangement stayed unresolved here.

The V and J ends lost 0 bases and 1 base respectively, with 6 bases between them. Germline CDR1 SGHNT, CDR2 YYREEE (reference sequence). This CDR3 contains 14 residues. Every sorted population was more than 95% pure. This receptor was taken from a man between 18 and 29 years old in good health. V and J are TRBV5-4 and TRBJ2-3; no clear D. Sequencing was done on a sample of naive CD4+ T cells from blood. This chain's CDR3 is CASSLGHGTDTQYF. The CDR3 DNA reads as TGTGCCAGCAGCTTGGGGCACGGCACAGATACGCAGTATTTT.